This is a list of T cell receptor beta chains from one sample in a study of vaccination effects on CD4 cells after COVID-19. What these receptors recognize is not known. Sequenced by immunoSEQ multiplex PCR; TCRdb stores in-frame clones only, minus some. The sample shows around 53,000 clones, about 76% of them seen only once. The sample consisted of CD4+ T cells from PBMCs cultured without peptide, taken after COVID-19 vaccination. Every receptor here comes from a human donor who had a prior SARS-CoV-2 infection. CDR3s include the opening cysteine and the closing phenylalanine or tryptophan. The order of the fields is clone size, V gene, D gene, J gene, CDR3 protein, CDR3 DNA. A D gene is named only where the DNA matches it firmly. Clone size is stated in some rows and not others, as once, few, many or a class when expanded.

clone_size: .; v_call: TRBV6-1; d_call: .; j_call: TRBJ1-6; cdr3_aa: CATPRGDSYNSPLHF; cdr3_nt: TGTGCCACCCCCAGGGGAGACTCCTATAATTCACCCCTCCACTTT
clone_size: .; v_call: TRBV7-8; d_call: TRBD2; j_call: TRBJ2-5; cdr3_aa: CASSLGLLAGGGQETQYF; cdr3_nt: TGTGCCAGCAGCTTGGGATTACTAGCGGGAGGTGGGCAAGAGACCCAGTACTTC
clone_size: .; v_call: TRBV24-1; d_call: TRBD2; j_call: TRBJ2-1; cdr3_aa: CASSTSGNYNEQFF; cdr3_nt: TGTGCCTCCTCAACTAGCGGGAACTACAATGAGCAGTTCTTC
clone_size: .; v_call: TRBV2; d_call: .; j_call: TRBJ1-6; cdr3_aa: CASSAEGVSPLHF; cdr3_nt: TGTGCCAGCAGTGCAGAGGGTGTTTCACCCCTCCACTTT
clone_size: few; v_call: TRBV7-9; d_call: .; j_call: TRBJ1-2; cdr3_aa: CASREQGFNYGYTF; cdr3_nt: TGTGCCAGCAGGGAACAGGGTTTTAACTATGGCTACACCTTC
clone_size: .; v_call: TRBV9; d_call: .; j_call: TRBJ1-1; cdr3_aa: CASSVSFGPNTEAFF; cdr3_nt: TGTGCCAGCAGCGTCTCCTTCGGACCAAACACTGAAGCTTTCTTT
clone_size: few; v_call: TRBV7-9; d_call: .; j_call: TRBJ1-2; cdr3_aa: CASSLAGRSYTF; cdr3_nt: TGTGCCAGCAGCTTAGCGGGACGCTCCTACACCTTC
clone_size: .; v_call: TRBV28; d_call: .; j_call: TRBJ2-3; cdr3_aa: CASSPPLDTQYF; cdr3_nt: TGTGCCAGCAGTCCCCCGTTGGATACGCAGTATTTT
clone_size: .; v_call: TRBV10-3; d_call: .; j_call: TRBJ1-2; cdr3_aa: CAISEPDRSYGYTF; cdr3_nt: TGTGCCATCAGTGAGCCGGACAGAAGCTATGGCTACACCTTC
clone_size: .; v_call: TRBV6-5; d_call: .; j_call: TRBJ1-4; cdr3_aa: CASRVATNEKLFF; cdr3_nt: TGTGCCAGCAGGGTTGCAACTAATGAAAAACTGTTTTTT
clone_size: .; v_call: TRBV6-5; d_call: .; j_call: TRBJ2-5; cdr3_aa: CASSYSASRETQYF; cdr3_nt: TGTGCCAGCAGTTACTCCGCTAGCCGGGAGACCCAGTACTTC
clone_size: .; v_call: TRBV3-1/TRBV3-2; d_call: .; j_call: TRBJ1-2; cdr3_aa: CASSQDRGDGYTF; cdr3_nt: TGTGCCAGCAGCCAAGACAGGGGTGATGGCTACACCTTC
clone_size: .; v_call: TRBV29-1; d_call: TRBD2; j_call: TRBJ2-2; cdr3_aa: CSVERLAGGRGELFF; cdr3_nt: TGCAGCGTTGAAAGGCTAGCGGGAGGTAGGGGGGAGCTGTTTTTT
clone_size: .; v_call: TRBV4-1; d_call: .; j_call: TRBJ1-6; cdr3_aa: CASSQGIASSYNSPLHF; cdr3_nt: TGCGCCAGCAGCCAAGGTATAGCCAGCTCCTATAATTCACCCCTCCACTTT
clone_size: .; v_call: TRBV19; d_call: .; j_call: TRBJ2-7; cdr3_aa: CASSRAGQFSYEQYF; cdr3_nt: TGTGCCAGTAGTAGAGCGGGACAGTTTTCCTACGAGCAGTACTTC
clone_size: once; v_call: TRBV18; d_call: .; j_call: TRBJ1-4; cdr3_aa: CASSPRGTNEKLFF; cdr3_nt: TGTGCCAGCTCACCAAGGGGAACTAATGAAAAACTGTTTTTT
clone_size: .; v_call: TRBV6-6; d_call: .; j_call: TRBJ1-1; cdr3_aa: CASSYPATEAFF; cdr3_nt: TGTGCCAGCAGTTACCCGGCCACTGAAGCTTTCTTT